The 15 T cell receptor beta chains presented below share a single source sample, sequenced in a study of beta chain features in type 1 diabetes. All of the isolated RNA was reverse transcribed, so expressed TCRB transcripts were sequenced. TCRdb's copy holds only in-frame clones and misses some; the assay was immunoSEQ multiplex PCR. The sample shows roughly 450,000 clones, more than 11% of them seen only once. The sample comprised naive CD4+ T cells from blood. The origin of the receptors is a man aged 25-40 years in good health.

Turning to this clone: A much more abundant neighbour one base away suggests this may be a read error. V gene TRBV9 combines with J gene TRBJ1-1; D unresolved. The CDR3 is 13 residues long. In germline, CDR1 is SGDLS, CDR2 YYNGEE. The V and J ends lost 0 bases and 1 base respectively, with 4 bases between them. This CDR3 is CASSVGRNTEAFF. The CDR3 DNA sequence: TGTGCCAGCAGCGTAGGCAGGAACACTGAAGCTTTCTTT. The full variable domain, its missing parts supplied by reference TRBV9 and TRBJ1-1, is DSGVTQTPKHLITATGQRVTLRCSPRSGDLSVYWYQQSLDQGLQFLIQYYNGEERAKGNILERFSAQQFPDLHSELNLSSLELGDSALYFCASSVGRNTEAFFGQGTRLTVV.

A word on this clone: This sample includes further DNA sequences coding for the same CDR3. V and J are TRBV27 and TRBJ1-3, with D perhaps TRBD1 (5 bases). Germline CDR1 and CDR2: MNHEY and SMNVEV (reference sequence). The length of the CDR3 is 14 residues. With 3 bases removed from V and 4 bases from J, the gap between germline ends came to 10 bases. The CDR3 region is CASSFGGSGNTIYF. In DNA, the CDR3 is TGTGCCAGCAGTTTCGGGGGTTCAGGAAACACCATATATTTT.

The genes are TRBV18 and TRBJ1-2; D unclear. Deletions cut 5 bases from V and 8 bases from J, with 12 bases between. Germline V lookup: CDR1 KGHSH, CDR2 LQKENI. The CDR3 contains 12 residues. The CDR3 coding sequence is TGTGCCAGCTCAAGCCGTCTCGGGGGCTACACCTTC. It codes for CASSSRLGGYTF.

The table lists this clone with a few counts. The CDR3 region has the DNA TGTGCCAGCAGCTTTTTCCCGACTAGCGGGGGCACAGATACGCAGTATTTT. This gives the protein CASSFFPTSGGTDTQYF. The chain couples TRBV7-2 to TRBJ2-3; 11 nucleotides agree with TRBD2. Germline V lookup: CDR1 SGHTA, CDR2 FQGNSA. The CDR3 runs 17 residues. Trimming took 3 bases from V and 1 from J; bases not matched to a gene: 6.

The V and J genes are TRBV19 and TRBJ2-3; 9 nucleotides line up with TRBD2. This CDR3 region has 11 residues. The trim removed 3 bases at V and 13 bases at J, leaving 2 bases unmatched. Per germline, CDR1 LNHDA and CDR2 SQIVND (reference sequence). This CDR3 reads CASSMGTSKYF. CDR3 nucleotides: TGTGCCAGTAGTATGGGGACTAGCAAGTATTTT.

In this sample, this clone turned up many times. The V call is TRBV10-3, the J call TRBJ2-4, with unresolved D. CDR1 is ENHRY and CDR2 is SYGVKD in the germline V gene. This CDR3 contains 9 residues. Trimming shortened V by 9 bases and J by 9 bases, and 6 bases separated the two germline ends. CDR3 in DNA: TGTGCCATTTCGGGCATTCAGTACTTC. This sequence encodes CAISGIQYF.

V gene TRBV28 combines with J gene TRBJ2-1, with a tentative D call TRBD1 (6 bases). In germline, CDR1 is MDHEN, CDR2 SYDVKM. With 3 bases removed from V and 7 bases from J, the gap between germline ends came to 13 bases. The CDR3 extends over 14 amino acids. CDR3 nucleotide sequence: TGTGCCAGCAGTTTGGACAGAGTCCTAAATGAGCAGTTCTTC. This encodes CASSLDRVLNEQFF.

The chain carries TRBV10-3 and TRBJ1-1, with TRBD1 matching over 9 bases. This CDR3 has 13 amino acids. Trimming removed 10 bases from V and 3 bases from J; junction bases left unmatched: 6. CDR1 and CDR2 (germline): ENHRY, SYGVKD. CDR3: CATRDRADTEAFF. As DNA, the CDR3 is TGTGCCACCCGGGACAGGGCGGACACTGAAGCTTTCTTT.

This clone was recorded a few times. The CDR3 nucleotides are TGTGCCAGCAGTTACTCGAAAGGGGGGAACTACGAGCAGTACTTC. This encodes CASSYSKGGNYEQYF. This chain links TRBV6-6 with TRBJ2-7; D is possibly TRBD1 or TRBD2 (6 bases each). Germline V lookup: CDR1 MNHNY, CDR2 SVGAGI (reference sequence). The CDR3 consists of 15 residues. Trimming shortened V by 0 bases and J by 3 bases, and 12 bases separated the two germline ends.

The chain is built from TRBV4-3 and TRBJ2-3; 7 nucleotides align to TRBD1. Per the germline V gene, CDR1 is LGHNA and CDR2 is YSLEER. This CDR3 spans 15 amino acids. V shed 4 bases, J shed 6 bases, and the junction held 10 bases outside the gene matches. CDR3 sequence reads: CASSLEGARSDTQYF. The CDR3 bases are TGCGCCAGCAGCCTCGAGGGGGCGCGGTCGGATACGCAGTATTTT.

There are a few counts of this clone. The genes are TRBV5-1 and TRBJ2-5; a possible D gene is TRBD2 (5 bases). The length of the CDR3 is 15 residues. The germline V gene encodes CDR1 SGHRS and CDR2 YFSETQ. V was pared by 4 bases and J by 5 bases, with 18 bases between. The CDR3 coding sequence is TGCGCCAGCAGCCTGAGGGTTCCCTCTAGGGAGACCCAGTACTTC. Amino acids: CASSLRVPSRETQYF. Full variable domain (rest looked up from reference TRBV5-1 and TRBJ2-5): KAGVTQTPRYLIKTRGQQVTLSCSPISGHRSVSWYQQTPGQGLQFLFEYFSETQRNKGNFPGRFSGRQFSNSRSEMNVSTLELGDSALYLCASSLRVPSRETQYFGPGTRLLVL.

On this clone: This CDR3 is also generated by other DNA sequences in the sample. The chain joins TRBV29-1 to TRBJ1-2, with 7 bases identical to TRBD1. The trim removed 7 bases at V and 7 bases at J, leaving 12 bases unmatched. Germline lookup yields CDR1 SQVTM and CDR2 ANQGSEA. This CDR3 is built from 13 residues. The CDR3 nucleotides are TGCAGCGCCTTCACAGGGGCCCCGGGTGGCTACACCTTC. This sequence encodes CSAFTGAPGGYTF.

The chain carries TRBV18 and TRBJ1-1; D perhaps matches TRBD1 (5 bases). The CDR3 contains 15 residues. CDR1 and CDR2 from the germline V gene are KGHSH and LQKENI. Trimming left V 6 bases short and J 0 bases short, with 14 bases between. CDR3 bases: TGTGCCAGCTCGGCCCAGGGACGGTTGAACACTGAAGCTTTCTTT. Translation gives CASSAQGRLNTEAFF.

The rearrangement joins TRBV29-1 to TRBJ1-2, with 7 bases that match TRBD1. Germline values: CDR1 SQVTM, CDR2 ANQGSEA. There are 14 residues in the CDR3. V lost 4 bases and J lost 0; bases outside the gene matches: 5. The CDR3, as DNA: TGCAGCGTTGGACAGGGCTCAGCTAACTATGGCTACACCTTC. This gives the protein CSVGQGSANYGYTF.

The chain couples TRBV29-1 to TRBJ1-6, with no clear D. Between the trimmed V and J ends, which lost 6 bases and 14 bases, there was a span of 17 bases. This CDR3 spans 12 amino acids. Germline-derived CDR1 and CDR2 are SQVTM and ANQGSEA. The CDR3 region is CSVLTPPFTLHF. The CDR3, as DNA: TGCAGCGTCCTAACCCCCCCTTTCACCCTCCACTTT.